This T cell receptor (beta chain) was documented in a study of technical replicates of blood from a few donors. This CDR3 has 14 amino acids. The germline gives CDR1 SEHNR, CDR2 FQNEAQ (reference sequence). J lost 7 bases, V lost 6 bases, and 11 bases had no gene match. Clones were sequenced by immunoSEQ multiplex PCR, and TCRdb holds only the in-frame ones, with some missing. The data contain about 73,000 clones, 93% of them singletons. The sample taken for sequencing was T cells isolated from PBMCs. The receptor's source is a human donor in good health. The chain links TRBV7-9 to TRBJ2-7; TRBD1 matches 8 bases. CDR3 protein: CASSFSQGAREQYF. CDR3 nucleotide sequence: TGTGCCAGCAGTTTTAGTCAGGGGGCGAGGGAGCAGTACTTC.